The rows below give T cell receptor beta chains drawn from one sample of a study of blood T cell repertoires in COVID-19. TCRdb's copy holds only in-frame clones and misses some; the assay was immunoSEQ multiplex PCR. This sample has about 170,000 clones; around 87% occur once, and the top ten carry just over 2.5%. The specimen sequenced was peripheral blood. The receptor source for this set is a woman of 80 years or more with COVID-19, enrolled during active disease. CDR3s include the opening cysteine and the closing phenylalanine or tryptophan.

v_call cdr3_aa
TRBV4-3 CASSQEQGFEAFF
TRBV27 CASSLEGGQPQHF
TRBV7-2 CASSLRIAGVDEQYF
TRBV18 CASSPNRTGVGANVLTF
TRBV4-3 CASSQDNAGLGDTQYF
TRBV29-1 CSVEGLAGGGPDTQYF
TRBV10-3 CAIGGQGGYGYTF
TRBV5-1 CASSKVAGSSNEQFF
TRBV7-2 CASSQRTFQGTSGRGEQFF
TRBV5-1 CASSLVAASSYNEQFF
TRBV5-1 CASSLVPDYNTYEQYF
TRBV7-6 CASSPSGTGASPLHF
TRBV3-1/TRBV3-2 CASSLTDRVGELFF
TRBV28 CASTTPPSYEQYF
TRBV20-1 CSASDGGVHGYTF
TRBV7-2 CASSITGTAGEQYF
TRBV10-1 CASSRIQGSYEQYF
TRBV5-1 CASSAGAIGQETQYF
TRBV2 CASSVYSEAFF
TRBV28 CASSYGQGPQGNEKLFF
TRBV11-2 CASSKDSLGNQPQHF
TRBV2 CASSERTVVNTEAFF
TRBV18 CASSNSVEQPQHF
TRBV5-1 CASSLEGTGNNEKLFF
TRBV29-1 CSVNYLDGYTF
TRBV28 CASSSAGTSGGSYEQYF
TRBV29-1 CSVARGSGANVLTF
TRBV9 CASSIGQPDTQYF
TRBV30 CAWSVHGGMQPGELFF
TRBV9 CASSGSAAGVKETQYF
TRBV19 CASTPTGTGVGQPQHF
TRBV27 CASSHSAKSYNEQFF
TRBV3-1/TRBV3-2 CASRTGRGLGETQYF
TRBV5-1 CASSLWGSGLGTSSSYEQYF
TRBV25-1 CASSESPLDEQYF
TRBV5-1 CASSLTGNSNQPQHF
TRBV19 CASSIPLAGGIYNEQFF
TRBV5-1 CASRPLAGGPSDTQYF
TRBV6-1 CASSEAVRNSPLHF
TRBV7-8 CASRKRGNTGELFF
TRBV10-3 CAISQDSYEQYF
TRBV5-6 CASIPYGGSGSAHEQFF
TRBV5-6 CASSSQQGAGKLFF
TRBV19 CASSAGGRGSEAFF
TRBV27 CASSWGQGALGYTF
TRBV3-1/TRBV3-2 CASSQGTVNSPLHF
TRBV4-2 CASSQDSFEAFF
TRBV18 CASSPGGTALADTQYF
TRBV19 CASSNARDYEKLFF
TRBV27 CASSLGAAYGYTF
TRBV6-2/TRBV6-3 CASSYSFNRRGAPGANVLTF
TRBV4-2 CASSQELLGSGTDTQYF
TRBV2 CASNQDSSYNEQFF
TRBV15 CATSRESGFTDTQYF